One sample yielded the 8 T cell receptor beta chains listed below, sequenced in a study of T cells in Graves' hyperthyroidism and ophthalmopathy. RNA transcripts yielded amplified TCR beta CDR3 regions. A set of HTBI primers served as the primers for a first-round RT-PCR of the TCR CDR3. TCRdb itself ran the multiplex PCR reads through MiXCR, one entry per CDR3 protein. The table shows fewer than 550,000 distinct CDR3 sequences, with approximately 25% occurring only once. The specimen sequenced was blood. Receptors originate from a woman aged 25-40 years with Graves' ophthalmopathy.

The V gene is TRBV13, the J gene TRBJ1-2; TRBD1 matches at 8 bases. The CDR3 is made up of 19 amino acids. The V gene's germline CDR1 is PRHDT and CDR2 FYEKMQ (reference sequence). After removal of 1 base from V and 4 bases from J, the junction contained 17 bases not matched to a gene. The CDR3 protein is CASSLATGGTGFLGYGYTF. Written as DNA, the CDR3 is TGTGCCAGCAGCTTAGCCACTGGCGGGACAGGCTTTCTTGGCTATGGCTACACCTTC. Based on the CDR3 plus reference TRBV13 and TRBJ1-2, the full variable domain is AAGVIQSPRHLIKEKRETATLKCYPIPRHDTVYWYQQGPGQDPQFLISFYEKMQSDKGSIPDRFSAQQFSDYHSELNMSSLELGDSALYFCASSLATGGTGFLGYGYTFGSGTRLTVV.

This clonotype has ten or more counts. J is TRBJ1-1 and V is TRBV2; no clear D gene. Between the trimmed V and J ends, which lost 2 bases and 5 bases, there was a span of 15 bases. This CDR3 spans 15 amino acids. Germline V gene data show CDR1 as SNHLY and CDR2 as FYNNEI. The CDR3 sequence: CASSEPSPSGTEAFF. The CDR3 region has the DNA TGTGCCAGCAGTGAACCTTCCCCTTCGGGGACTGAAGCTTTCTTT.

This clonotype was observed a few times. This sequence joins TRBV12-3 or TRBV12-4 and TRBJ2-7; TRBD2 is a possible D gene (5 bases). Trimming stripped 8 bases from V and 5 bases from J, with 13 bases between. The CDR3 length is 12 residues. The CDR3 DNA follows: TGTGCCAGCGCGTACCCGAGGGACGAGCAGTACTTC. Protein: CASAYPRDEQYF.

This sequence joins TRBV12-3 or TRBV12-4 and TRBJ1-2; D remains ambiguous. The CDR3 spans 12 residues. V was trimmed by 6 bases and J by 4 bases, leaving 9 bases between them. The DNA of the CDR3 is TGTGCCAGCAGCCCCTCGAGCTATGGCTACACCTTC. Translated, it gives CASSPSSYGYTF.

The V and J genes are TRBV12-3 or TRBV12-4 and TRBJ2-7; the match to TRBD1 covers 7 bases. CDR3 size: 14 residues. V shed 5 bases and J 5 bases; nucleotides not matched to a gene: 9. Here the CDR3 reads CASSNWDRLDEQYF. DNA of the CDR3: TGTGCCAGCAGTAACTGGGACAGACTGGACGAGCAGTACTTC.

This clonotype has ten or more counts. V and J are TRBV6-5 and TRBJ1-3; a possible D gene is TRBD1 (5 bases). V lost 0 bases to trimming and J lost 0 bases, with 12 bases between them. This CDR3 comprises 17 residues. Per the germline V gene, CDR1 is MNHEY and CDR2 is SVGAGI. This CDR3 is CASSYSPTGTSGNTIYF. CDR3 sequence (DNA): TGTGCCAGCAGTTACTCACCCACGGGGACCTCTGGAAACACCATATATTTT.

The sample holds many counts of this clonotype. The chain has TRBV12-3 or TRBV12-4 and TRBJ2-7; no firm D call. This CDR3 spans 13 amino acids. Trimming cost V 5 bases and J 0 bases, with 8 bases left between them. The CDR3 reads CASSRRSSYEQYF. In nucleotides, the CDR3 is TGTGCCAGCAGTAGACGGAGCTCCTACGAGCAGTACTTC.

V and J are TRBV5-6 and TRBJ1-2; maybe TRBD1 (5 bases). The germline V and J ends were trimmed by 0 bases and 0 bases, with 21 bases remaining between them. The CDR3 runs 19 residues. Germline CDR1 and CDR2: SGHDT and YYEEEE. CDR3 coding DNA: TGTGCCAGCAGCTTGGATCGGGGGGTCAGGGTGGGCCCTAACTATGGCTACACCTTC. Translation: CASSLDRGVRVGPNYGYTF.